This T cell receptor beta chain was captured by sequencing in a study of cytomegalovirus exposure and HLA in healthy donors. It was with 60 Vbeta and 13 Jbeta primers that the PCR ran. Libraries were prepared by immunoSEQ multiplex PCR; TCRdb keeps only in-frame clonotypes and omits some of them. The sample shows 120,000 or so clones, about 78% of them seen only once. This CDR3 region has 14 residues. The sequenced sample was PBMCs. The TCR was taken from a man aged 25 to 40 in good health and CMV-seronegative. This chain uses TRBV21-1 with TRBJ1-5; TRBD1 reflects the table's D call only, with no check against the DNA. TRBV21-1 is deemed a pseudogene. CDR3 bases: TGTGCCAGCAGAGAAAAGGGGGACAGTCAGCCCCAGCATTTT. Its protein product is CASREKGDSQPQHF.